One T cell receptor beta chain is described in this entry. The source of the sample is a study of blood T cell repertoires in COVID-19. Overall study: The cDNA or gDNA used as material had been derived from T cells, B-cell-depleted T cells, or PBMCs.

Participants were placed into cohorts based on the clinical history they reported. Original handling: Nucleated cell counts were estimated from reference gene primer amplification. Sequenced by immunoSEQ multiplex PCR; TCRdb stores in-frame clones only, minus some. The DNA gave D and trimming, while V, J and clone size come from that table. This repertoire shows 200,000 or so clones, about 80% found once; its top ten account for over 6.5%. V gave up 7 bases and J gave up 5 bases; unmatched junction bases: 6. CDR3 length equals 13 residues. Germline CDR1 reads MGHDK; CDR2 reads SYGVNS. Sample: PBMCs or T cells enriched from blood (not recorded which). This receptor was obtained from a man aged 40-50 years who had recovered from COVID-19. The chain links TRBV25-1 to TRBJ1-1, with 8 bases matching TRBD1. The CDR3 spells CASNSGGRTEAFF. CDR3 DNA: TGTGCCAGCAATTCAGGGGGCAGAACTGAAGCTTTCTTT.